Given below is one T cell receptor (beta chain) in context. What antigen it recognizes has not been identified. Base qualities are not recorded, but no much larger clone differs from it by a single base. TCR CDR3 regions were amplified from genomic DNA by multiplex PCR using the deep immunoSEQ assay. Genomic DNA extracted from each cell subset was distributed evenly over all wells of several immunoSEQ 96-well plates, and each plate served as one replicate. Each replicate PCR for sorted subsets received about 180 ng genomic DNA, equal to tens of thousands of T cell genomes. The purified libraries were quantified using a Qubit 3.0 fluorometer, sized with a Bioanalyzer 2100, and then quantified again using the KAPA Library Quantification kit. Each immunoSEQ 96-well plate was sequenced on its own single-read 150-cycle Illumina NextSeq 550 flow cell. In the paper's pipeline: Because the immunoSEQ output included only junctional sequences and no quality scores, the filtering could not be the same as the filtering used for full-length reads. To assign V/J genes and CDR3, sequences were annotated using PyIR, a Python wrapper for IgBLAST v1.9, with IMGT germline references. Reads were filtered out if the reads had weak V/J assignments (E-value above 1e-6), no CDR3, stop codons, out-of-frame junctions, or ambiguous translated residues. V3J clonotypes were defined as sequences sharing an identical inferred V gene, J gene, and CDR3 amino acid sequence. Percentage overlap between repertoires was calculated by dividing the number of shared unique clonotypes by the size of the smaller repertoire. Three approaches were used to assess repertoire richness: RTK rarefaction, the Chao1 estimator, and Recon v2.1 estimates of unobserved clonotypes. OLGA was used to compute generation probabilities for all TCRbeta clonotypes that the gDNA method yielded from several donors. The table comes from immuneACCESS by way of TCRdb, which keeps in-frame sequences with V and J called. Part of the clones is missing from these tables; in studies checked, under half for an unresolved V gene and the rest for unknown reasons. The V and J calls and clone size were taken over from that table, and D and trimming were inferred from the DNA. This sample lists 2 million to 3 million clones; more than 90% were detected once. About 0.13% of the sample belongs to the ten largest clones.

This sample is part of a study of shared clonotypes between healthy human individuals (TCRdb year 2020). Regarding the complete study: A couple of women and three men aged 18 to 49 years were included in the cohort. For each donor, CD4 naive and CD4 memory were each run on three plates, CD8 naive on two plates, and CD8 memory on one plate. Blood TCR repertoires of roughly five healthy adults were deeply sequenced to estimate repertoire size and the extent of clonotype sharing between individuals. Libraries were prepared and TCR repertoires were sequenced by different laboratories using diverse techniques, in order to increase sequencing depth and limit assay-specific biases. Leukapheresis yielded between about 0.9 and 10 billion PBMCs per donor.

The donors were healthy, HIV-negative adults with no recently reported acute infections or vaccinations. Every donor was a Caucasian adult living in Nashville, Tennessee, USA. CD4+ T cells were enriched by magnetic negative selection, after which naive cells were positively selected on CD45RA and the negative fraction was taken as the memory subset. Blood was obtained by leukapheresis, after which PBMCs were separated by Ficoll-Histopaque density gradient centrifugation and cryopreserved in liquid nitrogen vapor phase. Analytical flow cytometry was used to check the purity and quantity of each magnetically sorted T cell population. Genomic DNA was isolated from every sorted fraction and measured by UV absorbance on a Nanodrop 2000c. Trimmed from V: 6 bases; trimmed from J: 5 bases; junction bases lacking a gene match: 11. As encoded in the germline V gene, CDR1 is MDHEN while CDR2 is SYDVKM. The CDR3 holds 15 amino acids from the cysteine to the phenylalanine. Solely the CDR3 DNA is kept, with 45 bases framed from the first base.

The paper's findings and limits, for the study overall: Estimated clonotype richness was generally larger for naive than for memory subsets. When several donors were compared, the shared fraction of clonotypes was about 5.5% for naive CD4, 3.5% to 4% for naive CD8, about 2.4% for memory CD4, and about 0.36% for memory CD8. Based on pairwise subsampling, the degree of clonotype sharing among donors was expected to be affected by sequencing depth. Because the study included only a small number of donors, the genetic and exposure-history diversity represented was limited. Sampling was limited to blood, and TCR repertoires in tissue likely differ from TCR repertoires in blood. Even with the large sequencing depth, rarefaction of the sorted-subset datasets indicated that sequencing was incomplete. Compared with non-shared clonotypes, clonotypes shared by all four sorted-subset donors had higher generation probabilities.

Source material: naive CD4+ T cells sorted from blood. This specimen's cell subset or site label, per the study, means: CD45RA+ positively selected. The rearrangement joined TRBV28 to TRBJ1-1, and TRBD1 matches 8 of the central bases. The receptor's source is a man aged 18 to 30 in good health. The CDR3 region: CASRSLGQGRTEAFF. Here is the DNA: TGTGCCAGCAGATCTCTCGGACAGGGAAGGACTGAAGCTTTCTTT.